The source of this T cell receptor (beta chain) is a study of T cells in Graves' hyperthyroidism and ophthalmopathy. The wider study: Peripheral blood draws took place at initial diagnosis, ahead of any treatment. Whole-study findings and limits: The majority of expanded thyroid clonotypes above 0.001 also appeared in blood.

Diagnosing involved the use of clinical symptoms, serum thyroxine and TRAb, thyroid ultrasound and orbital computed tomography. Over 8 ml fresh peripheral blood yielded the PBMCs. Comment on this clonotype: Its antigen remains unknown. Germline is not matched at one junction end, which may reflect a read error.

This CDR3 has 18 amino acids. Germline V gives CDR1 SNHLY, CDR2 FYNNEI. Researchers amplified the TCR beta CDR3 regions from RNA transcripts. First-round RT-PCR of the TCR CDR3 relied on the HTBI primer set. One entry per CDR3 protein, called by TCRdb with MiXCR from the multiplex PCR reads. Of about 600,000 distinct CDR3 sequences detected, about a sixth appear once; the ten largest clones hold roughly 3.3%. Sequencing was performed on blood. This clonotype originated in a woman in her thirties or forties with Graves' ophthalmopathy. The J gene is TRBJ2-7, the V gene TRBV2, with 9 positions matching TRBD1. The CDR3 is CASSYAYLPGQGTYGQYF. CDR3 DNA: TGTGCCAGCAGTTATGCGTACCTTCCCGGACAGGGGACCTACGGGCAGTACTTC.